This is a list of T cell receptor beta chains from one sample in a study of tumour-infiltrating T cells in Burkitt lymphoma. Libraries were prepared by immunoSEQ multiplex PCR; TCRdb keeps only in-frame clonotypes and omits some of them. The profile shows 4,800 or so clones, roughly an eighth of them singletons. Sample: tumor tissue. These receptors were obtained from a human donor with Burkitt lymphoma. Each CDR3 is given with its conserved first and last residue. Fields, in order: clone size, J gene, V gene, D gene, CDR3 DNA, CDR3 protein. D genes are given only for firm matches. Size values are once, few and many counts, or a class for expanded clones, and some rows have none.

NA | TRBJ2-6 | TRBV28 | NA | TGTACCAGCAGCTGGGACTCTGGGGCCAACGTCCTGACTTTC | CTSSWDSGANVLTF
few | TRBJ1-4 | TRBV7-8 | TRBD1 | TGTGCCAGCAGCAGGGGACAGGGGGATGAAAAACTGTTTTTT | CASSRGQGDEKLFF
few | TRBJ1-1 | TRBV6-6 | TRBD1 | TGTGCCAGCAGTTACGGGACAGGGGGCTACACTGAAGCTTTCTTT | CASSYGTGGYTEAFF
NA | TRBJ1-1 | TRBV29-1 | TRBD1 | TGCAGCATCAGGGGGCTGAACACTGAAGCTTTCTTT | CSIRGLNTEAFF
NA | TRBJ1-6 | TRBV7-9 | NA | TGTGCCAGCTCCTTTGGGGAGGGTTATAATTCACCCCTCCACTTT | CASSFGEGYNSPLHF
large | TRBJ1-2 | TRBV30 | TRBD1 | TGTGCCTGGAGTGCGTCCAGGGGGCGGGCTGGCTACACCTTC | CAWSASRGRAGYTF
few | TRBJ1-1 | TRBV19 | NA | TGTGCCAGTAGTATCAGTTGGCAAAAATTTTGGTGGGAGAACACTGAAGCTTTCTTT | CASSISWQKFWWENTEAFF
medium-sized | TRBJ2-3 | TRBV27 | NA | TGTGCCAGCAGTTATGGGGCCAGCACAGATACGCAGTATTTT | CASSYGASTDTQYF
NA | TRBJ2-3 | TRBV4-1 | TRBD1 | TGCGCCAGCAGCCACCCTTCACTCGGACAGGGCGTGATCGTAACAGATACGCAGTATTTT | CASSHPSLGQGVIVTDTQYF
NA | TRBJ1-1 | TRBV6-1 | NA | TGTGCCAGCCTGAGTCCGTTATCGGCTGAAGCTTTCTTT | CASLSPLSAEAFF
few | TRBJ1-1 | TRBV14 | NA | TGTGCCAGCAGCCAAGCGGAAGCGGGCGACACTGAAGCTTTCTTT | CASSQAEAGDTEAFF
few | TRBJ2-7 | TRBV5-4 | TRBD1 | TGTGCCAGCAGCTTGCGAGGGGGCGCGTGGGACGAGCAGTACTTC | CASSLRGGAWDEQYF
NA | TRBJ1-5 | TRBV29-1 | TRBD1 | TGCAGCGTTGTAGGGACAGGGACTAAACCCAATCAGCCCCAGCATTTT | CSVVGTGTKPNQPQHF
NA | TRBJ1-1 | TRBV5-1 | NA | TGCGCCAGCAGTTTACAGCCGAACACTGAAGCTTTCTTT | CASSLQPNTEAFF
NA | TRBJ2-7 | TRBV7-9 | TRBD1 | TGTGCCAGCAGCTTAACCGGGACAGGGGCTAACTACGAGCAGTACTTC | CASSLTGTGANYEQYF
few | TRBJ1-1 | TRBV7-9 | TRBD1 | TGTGCCAGCAGCTTCCCCGGACAGGGGGCTGAAGCTTTCTTT | CASSFPGQGAEAFF
few | TRBJ1-6 | TRBV5-6 | NA | TGTGCCAGCAGTTCCGGGACGGGTTATTCACCCCTCCACTTT | CASSSGTGYSPLHF
few | TRBJ2-1 | TRBV6-1 | TRBD2 | TGTGCCAGCAGTGATAGTGGGACTATTAACAATGAGCAGTTCTTC | CASSDSGTINNEQFF
NA | TRBJ2-7 | TRBV19 | NA | TGTGCCAGTCGGGACCTCGGCGAGCAGTACTTC | CASRDLGEQYF
NA | TRBJ1-6 | TRBV13 | NA | TGTGCCAGCAGCATATACCGGGCCGTCAATTCACCCCTCCACTTT | CASSIYRAVNSPLHF
NA | TRBJ1-4 | TRBV30 | TRBD1 | TGTGCCTGGAGGGGGACAGGGAATGAAAAACTGTTTTTT | CAWRGTGNEKLFF
few | TRBJ2-5 | TRBV5-4 | NA | TGTGCCAGCAGCTTTCAAAGCAGCCAAGAGACCCAGTACTTC | CASSFQSSQETQYF
NA | TRBJ1-2 | TRBV4-2 | NA | TGTGCCAGCAGCCCCTCCTGGGGGGACCCTAACTATGGCTACACCTTC | CASSPSWGDPNYGYTF
few | TRBJ2-2 | TRBV4-1 | NA | TGCGCCAGCAGCCAAGATTGGGCAGGGCCCGGGGAGCTGTTTTTT | CASSQDWAGPGELFF
few | TRBJ2-6 | TRBV30 | TRBD2 | TGTGCCTGGAGTGTAGAATCACTAGCGGCTGGTGCTGGGGCCAACGTCCTGACTTTC | CAWSVESLAAGAGANVLTF
NA | TRBJ1-2 | TRBV4-3 | NA | TGCGCCAGCAGCCAAGTCCTCGGAGGGGTAAACTATGGCTACACCTTC | CASSQVLGGVNYGYTF
NA | TRBJ2-7 | TRBV4-1 | NA | TGCGCCAGCAGCCAAGAGTATAACAGGGCCTACGAGCAGTACTTC | CASSQEYNRAYEQYF
NA | TRBJ2-5 | TRBV19 | TRBD2 | TGTGCCAGTAGTATAGCTGAGGGAGGGAAAGAAGAGACCCAGTACTTC | CASSIAEGGKEETQYF
NA | TRBJ1-2 | TRBV6-1 | NA | TGTGCCAGCAGTTATAGGGTCAGCTCCTACACCTTC | CASSYRVSSYTF
few | TRBJ2-6 | TRBV9 | NA | TGTGCCAGCAGCGTAGAGGGCAGTGTGGCTGGGGCCAACGTCCTGACTTTC | CASSVEGSVAGANVLTF
few | TRBJ2-5 | TRBV19 | TRBD1 | TGTGCCAGTAGTATGTCCCCAGGGGGCCGGGAGACCCAGTACTTC | CASSMSPGGRETQYF
NA | TRBJ2-6 | TRBV27 | NA | TGTGCCTCTGGAACAGGGACACACTCTGGGGCCAACGTCCTGACTTTC | CASGTGTHSGANVLTF
NA | TRBJ1-2 | TRBV30 | TRBD1 | TGTGCCTGGGGACAGGGGGCGTACTATGGCTACACCTTC | CAWGQGAYYGYTF
few | TRBJ2-3 | TRBV9 | TRBD2 | TGTGCCAGCAGCGAGTTGACTAGCACCACAGATACGCAGTATTTT | CASSELTSTTDTQYF
medium-sized | TRBJ1-2 | TRBV5-8 | TRBD1 | TGTGCCAGCAGCTACACAGGGGGTCACTATGGCTACACCTTC | CASSYTGGHYGYTF
few | TRBJ1-3 | TRBV5-5 | NA | TGTGCCAGCAGCCCCATGTTTTCTGGAAACACCATATATTTT | CASSPMFSGNTIYF
NA | TRBJ2-7 | TRBV27 | NA | TGTGCCAGCAGTTTATTGGGGGACCGGCTCTACGAGCAGTACTTC | CASSLLGDRLYEQYF
NA | TRBJ1-1 | TRBV30 | TRBD1 | TGTGCCTGGAGGGCAGGGACAGCATTGTCGGCTTTCTTT | CAWRAGTALSAFF
few | TRBJ2-3 | TRBV29-1 | TRBD2 | TGCAGCGTGGAGGGGACTAGCGGGGGATACACAGATACGCAGTATTTT | CSVEGTSGGYTDTQYF
NA | TRBJ2-7 | TRBV5-1 | NA | TGCGCCAGCAGCTTGTATCAGGGAAGGTACGAGCAGTACTTC | CASSLYQGRYEQYF
few | TRBJ2-5 | TRBV7-9 | NA | TGTGCCAGCGTTCAGACCCTCGGTGGGATCGAGACCCAGTACTTC | CASVQTLGGIETQYF
large | TRBJ1-4 | TRBV4-1 | NA | TGCGCCAGCAGCCTTCACGGGGTCGTAGATGAAAAACTGTTTTTT | CASSLHGVVDEKLFF
few | TRBJ2-3 | TRBV9 | NA | TGTGCCAGCAGCGTAGTAGGACTAACGGGGATTACAGATACGCAGTATTTT | CASSVVGLTGITDTQYF
few | TRBJ1-1 | TRBV10-3 | NA | TGTGCCATCAGTGAGGGGCGGGAAGCTTTCTTT | CAISEGREAFF
few | TRBJ2-1 | TRBV7-2 | TRBD2 | TGTGCCAGCAGCTTATTTGATTCCGGCGGACTAGTGAGTAATGAGCAGTTCTTC | CASSLFDSGGLVSNEQFF
few | TRBJ2-1 | TRBV6-6 | TRBD1 | TGTGCCAGCAGTTACCGTAGACAGGGACGCGATGAGCAGTTCTTC | CASSYRRQGRDEQFF
few | TRBJ2-1 | TRBV11-2 | NA | TGTGCCAGCAGCCCCGAATGGGGTAAACAGTTCTTC | CASSPEWGKQFF
NA | TRBJ2-7 | TRBV15 | NA | TGTGCCACCGGCCGAAACAGGCCTCCCTACGAGCAGTACTTC | CATGRNRPPYEQYF
NA | TRBJ1-1 | TRBV11-1 | NA | TGTGCCAGCAGCTTAGAGTTGGCAGACGATGAAGCTTTCTTT | CASSLELADDEAFF
few | TRBJ2-7 | TRBV29-1 | NA | TGCAGCGTTGAAGAAGGACGACCCGAGCAGTACTTC | CSVEEGRPEQYF
few | TRBJ2-4 | TRBV9 | NA | TGTGCCAGCAGCGTTACAGGGCGGGACAAAAACATTCAGTACTTC | CASSVTGRDKNIQYF
NA | TRBJ2-5 | TRBV7-2 | NA | TGTGCCAGCAGCTCCTTTGCGCAGCGGCAAGAGACCCAGTACTTC | CASSSFAQRQETQYF
NA | TRBJ1-2 | TRBV28 | NA | TGTGCCAGCAGTTTAACTTCGGTGAACTATGGCTACACCTTC | CASSLTSVNYGYTF
few | TRBJ2-2 | TRBV5-1 | NA | TGCGCCAGCAGCGATGACGGTTCCGGGGAGCTGTTTTTT | CASSDDGSGELFF